This T cell receptor (beta chain) was sequenced during a study of graft-versus-host responses after intestinal transplantation. Findings and caveats of the study: In recipient marrow, GvH clones were found, and some appeared first in ileum or blood. Declines in HvG clones occurring early post-transplant were associated with peak circulating GvH clone levels.

Regarding this clone: Its antigen is unknown.

The germline V and J ends were trimmed by 1 base and 6 bases, with 16 bases remaining between them. This CDR3 is 15 amino acids long. CDR1 SGHVS and CDR2 FNYEAQ come from the germline V gene. The protocol was immunoSEQ multiplex PCR, while the TCRdb copy is restricted to in-frame clones and leaves out a portion. Found here are around 90,000 clones, about 93% of them singletons; the top ten hold 0.4% to 0.6%. The gene calls are TRBV7-6 and TRBJ2-7; possibly TRBD2 for D (6 bases). This TCR was sampled from a human donor who received an intestinal transplant. This specimen consisted of unstimulated CD8+ T cells sorted from spleen or lymph node cells, obtained before intestinal transplant. CDR3 coding DNA: TGTGCCAGCAGCTTAGTTAGCGACGGGGGAAGCGAGCAGTACTTC. It yields the protein CASSLVSDGGSEQYF.